This is a list of T cell receptor beta chains from one sample in a study of blood T cell repertoires in COVID-19. The data were produced by immunoSEQ multiplex PCR, yet TCRdb's version contains in-frame clones alone and is incomplete. The profile shows over 85,000 clones, about 85% of them singletons. Material: peripheral blood. These receptors were obtained from a man aged 50 to 60 with active COVID-19. CDR3s include the opening cysteine and the closing phenylalanine or tryptophan. Each record gives: J gene, V gene, clone size, D gene, CDR3 DNA, CDR3 protein. D genes are given only for firm matches. Only part of the rows carry a size: once, few, many, or a class if the clone is expanded.

j_gene: TRBJ1-1
v_gene: TRBV10-3
abundance: -
d_gene: -
CDR3nt: TGTGCCATCAGTGACTGGTCAGGGGACAACACTGAAGCTTTCTTT
CDR3aa: CAISDWSGDNTEAFF

j_gene: TRBJ2-3
v_gene: TRBV6-5
abundance: -
d_gene: -
CDR3nt: TGTGCCAGCACCTTTGGCGGGGATTCAGATACGCAGTATTTT
CDR3aa: CASTFGGDSDTQYF

j_gene: TRBJ1-6
v_gene: TRBV7-8
abundance: -
d_gene: -
CDR3nt: TGTGCCAGCAGCTTATCCGCAGGGGATGCCTATAATTCACCCCTCCACTTT
CDR3aa: CASSLSAGDAYNSPLHF

j_gene: TRBJ1-1
v_gene: TRBV6-5
abundance: -
d_gene: -
CDR3nt: TGTGCCAGCAGGAGGGACATTGAAGCTTTCTTT
CDR3aa: CASRRDIEAFF

j_gene: TRBJ1-2
v_gene: TRBV7-9
abundance: -
d_gene: -
CDR3nt: TGTGCCAGCCGAACGGACAGCATTTATGGCTACACCTTC
CDR3aa: CASRTDSIYGYTF

j_gene: TRBJ1-3
v_gene: TRBV2
abundance: -
d_gene: -
CDR3nt: TGTGCCAGCAGTGATGTAGTCTCTGGAAACACCATATATTTT
CDR3aa: CASSDVVSGNTIYF

j_gene: TRBJ1-5
v_gene: TRBV6-2/TRBV6-3
abundance: -
d_gene: -
CDR3nt: TGTGCCAGCAGTTACACCGGCCGGACAGAAATTCAGCCCCAGCATTTT
CDR3aa: CASSYTGRTEIQPQHF

j_gene: TRBJ2-5
v_gene: TRBV7-8
abundance: -
d_gene: TRBD2
CDR3nt: TGTGCCAGCAGCTTAGCCCTAGCGGGGGGGCAAGGGACCCAGTACTTC
CDR3aa: CASSLALAGGQGTQYF

j_gene: TRBJ1-6
v_gene: TRBV12-5
abundance: few
d_gene: -
CDR3nt: TGTGCTAGTGGTTTGGAACAGGGAAAGTCACCCCTCCACTTT
CDR3aa: CASGLEQGKSPLHF

j_gene: TRBJ2-1
v_gene: TRBV19
abundance: -
d_gene: TRBD2
CDR3nt: TGTGCCAGTAGTATAACCGATCGGGGCGGGGGGACCCGCTCCTACAATGAGCAGTTCTTC
CDR3aa: CASSITDRGGGTRSYNEQFF

j_gene: TRBJ2-7
v_gene: TRBV4-1
abundance: once
d_gene: -
CDR3nt: TGCGCCAGCAGCCAAAAAAACACCGAATCCTACGAGCAGTACTTC
CDR3aa: CASSQKNTESYEQYF

j_gene: TRBJ2-2
v_gene: TRBV10-3
abundance: -
d_gene: TRBD1
CDR3nt: TGTGCCATCGGAGGCTCCGGGACAGGGCAATACGGGGAGCTGTTTTTT
CDR3aa: CAIGGSGTGQYGELFF

j_gene: TRBJ1-4
v_gene: TRBV9
abundance: -
d_gene: -
CDR3nt: TGTGCCAGCAGCGTAGCTACCGGAGATAGGCCTGGAGAAAAACTGTTTTTT
CDR3aa: CASSVATGDRPGEKLFF

j_gene: TRBJ2-2
v_gene: TRBV3-1/TRBV3-2
abundance: few
d_gene: -
CDR3nt: TGTGCCAGCAGTCTCAATACAGGGCCCGGGGAGCTGTTTTTT
CDR3aa: CASSLNTGPGELFF

j_gene: TRBJ1-2
v_gene: TRBV5-1
abundance: -
d_gene: -
CDR3nt: TGCGCCAGCAGCTTGGAAGGGGAGGGTGGCTACACCTTC
CDR3aa: CASSLEGEGGYTF

j_gene: TRBJ1-4
v_gene: TRBV30
abundance: -
d_gene: TRBD1
CDR3nt: TGTGCCTGGAGTGTAAGCCAGGGGGCAGATGAAAAACTGTTTTTT
CDR3aa: CAWSVSQGADEKLFF

j_gene: TRBJ1-6
v_gene: TRBV19
abundance: -
d_gene: -
CDR3nt: TGTGCCAGTAGTATAGGGGCTTCCTATAATTCACCCCTCCACTTT
CDR3aa: CASSIGASYNSPLHF

j_gene: TRBJ2-5
v_gene: TRBV18
abundance: -
d_gene: TRBD1
CDR3nt: TGTGCCAGCTCCCTGAGACGGGACAGCCCGACGAGGGAGACCCAGTACTTC
CDR3aa: CASSLRRDSPTRETQYF

j_gene: TRBJ2-7
v_gene: TRBV29-1
abundance: -
d_gene: -
CDR3nt: TGCAGCGTCCGGGACATTAAAACCTACGAGCAGTACTTC
CDR3aa: CSVRDIKTYEQYF

j_gene: TRBJ2-7
v_gene: TRBV3-1/TRBV3-2
abundance: -
d_gene: TRBD2
CDR3nt: TGTGCCAGCGGATTGGGGGGGGAGCAGTACTTC
CDR3aa: CASGLGGEQYF

j_gene: TRBJ2-1
v_gene: TRBV2
abundance: -
d_gene: TRBD2
CDR3nt: TGTGCCAGCAGTCCTAGCGGGGGACCGACTGATGAGCAGTTCTTC
CDR3aa: CASSPSGGPTDEQFF

j_gene: TRBJ1-3
v_gene: TRBV29-1
abundance: -
d_gene: -
CDR3nt: TGCAGCCCAAAGGGGTACCACTCTGGAAACACCATATATTTT
CDR3aa: CSPKGYHSGNTIYF

j_gene: TRBJ2-2
v_gene: TRBV12-3/TRBV12-4
abundance: once
d_gene: -
CDR3nt: TGTGCCAGCAGTTCCTTTTCCGGGGAGCTGTTTTTT
CDR3aa: CASSSFSGELFF

j_gene: TRBJ2-2
v_gene: TRBV5-1
abundance: -
d_gene: -
CDR3nt: TGCGCCAGCAGGCAGGTTGGCGGGGGCCAATCCACCGGGGAGCTGTTTTTT
CDR3aa: CASRQVGGGQSTGELFF